Presented here are 10 T cell receptor beta chains from one specimen sequenced in a study of CD8+CD57+ T cells in acquired aplastic anemia. Investigators profiled TCR beta VDJ and CDR3 from genomic DNA template. TCRdb analysed the reads with MiXCR anew, one entry per CDR3 protein. The sample has around 180,000 distinct CDR3 sequences, nearly 50% seen once; the top ten hold 10% to 15%. Only patients with CD8+CD57+ cell expansion on flow cytometry were chosen for sequencing. Sample: sorted CD4+, CD8+, or CD8+CD57+ T cells (not recorded which) from PBMCs. The receptors were sampled from a human donor with aplastic anemia.

This clonotype was found many times. This chain uses TRBV18 with TRBJ2-5; D unresolved. This CDR3 spans 13 amino acids. Trimming removed 3 bases from V and 0 bases from J, with 5 bases in between. CDR1 and CDR2 (germline): KGHSH, LQKENI. The CDR3 loop reads CASSPVYQETQYF. Here the CDR3 DNA reads TGTGCCAGCTCACCCGTGTACCAAGAGACCCAGTACTTC. Full variable domain (missing parts from reference TRBV18 and TRBJ2-5): NAGVMQNPRHLVRRRGQEARLRCSPMKGHSHVYWYRQLPEEGLKFMVYLQKENIIDESGMPKERFSAEFPKEGPSILRIQQVVRGDSAAYFCASSPVYQETQYFGPGTRLLVL.

The table lists this clonotype with many counts. The chain carries TRBV2 and TRBJ1-4, with D maybe TRBD1 (5 bases). This CDR3 region has 14 residues. Germline CDR1 and CDR2: SNHLY and FYNNEI. The V end was cut by 6 bases, the J end by 5 bases, with 13 bases between. CDR3 DNA sequence: TGTGCCAGCAGATGGGAGGGACTAAATGAAAAACTGTTTTTT. This gives the protein CASRWEGLNEKLFF.

This clonotype was seen many times. This chain connects TRBV20-1 to TRBJ2-3; 7 nucleotides line up with TRBD2. After removal of 7 bases from V and 5 bases from J, the junction contained 15 bases not matched to a gene. This CDR3 region has 15 residues. The germline V gene encodes CDR1 DFQATT and CDR2 SNEGSKA (reference sequence). The CDR3 loop is CSGCLAASSGDTQYF. The DNA of the CDR3 is TGCAGTGGGTGTCTAGCGGCGTCAAGCGGAGATACGCAGTATTTT.

V and J are TRBV2 and TRBJ2-5; 8 bases agree with TRBD2. This CDR3 contains 17 residues. V was clipped by 3 bases and J by 4 bases; unmatched bases: 13. CDR1 SNHLY and CDR2 FYNNEI come from the germline V gene. The CDR3 loop is CASSDAPGGLRRETQYF. The CDR3 DNA sequence: TGTGCCAGCAGTGATGCGCCGGGGGGGCTCCGGCGAGAGACCCAGTACTTC. Using reference TRBV2 and TRBJ2-5 for the parts outside the CDR3, the full variable domain is EPEVTQTPSHQVTQMGQEVILRCVPISNHLYFYWYRQILGQKVEFLVSFYNNEISEKSEIFDDQFSVERPDGSNFTLKIRSTKLEDSAMYFCASSDAPGGLRRETQYFGPGTRLLVL.

This clonotype was seen at least ten times. V usage is TRBV6-5 and J usage is TRBJ1-1; D is possibly TRBD1 (6 bases). CDR1 and CDR2 (germline): MNHEY, SVGAGI. The V end lost 2 bases, the J end lost 4 bases, and 11 bases lay between the germline ends. This CDR3 spans 14 amino acids. As DNA, the CDR3 is TGTGCCAGCAGTTACAACAGGGAAGGCACTGAAGCTTTCTTT. Residues: CASSYNREGTEAFF.

This clonotype was observed a single time. The chain uses TRBV4-2 and TRBJ2-7, with TRBD1 matching over 9 bases. The J segment lost 10 bases and the V segment lost 0 bases, leaving 10 bases of the junction unmatched. The CDR3 loop spans 15 amino acids. Germline V gives CDR1 LGHNA, CDR2 YNFKEQ. As DNA, the CDR3 is TGTGCCAGCAGCCAAGAGGGGACAGGGTATGGCGATCAGTACTTC. Protein product: CASSQEGTGYGDQYF.

The chain has TRBV9 and TRBJ2-1, with 7 bases that match TRBD2. CDR1 is SGDLS and CDR2 is YYNGEE in the germline V gene. Germline trimming cut 0 bases from V and 0 bases from J; bases unmatched to any gene: 6. The CDR3 spans 17 residues. The CDR3 DNA sequence: TGTGCCAGCAGCGTAGGGGGCGGGAGCCCCTCCTACAATGAGCAGTTCTTC. This translates into CASSVGGGSPSYNEQFF.

The rearrangement joins TRBV7-2 to TRBJ1-2; D unresolved. Germline V lookup: CDR1 SGHTA, CDR2 FQGNSA. The CDR3 covers 17 residues. The V gene lost 3 bases and the J gene lost 7 bases, with 24 bases spanning the gap. The CDR3 DNA is TGTGCCAGCAGCTTCGCGCCTAGGGCCCCGATAGGATTTGGCTACACCTTC. Translating gives CASSFAPRAPIGFGYTF.

In this sample, this clonotype turned up a few times. The chain joins TRBV10-3 to TRBJ2-1; D call uncertain. The germline gives CDR1 ENHRY, CDR2 SYGVKD. CDR3 length equals 13 residues. V lost 10 bases and J 1 base, leaving 11 bases between the germline ends. CDR3 in amino acids: CASSVWSYNEQFF. The CDR3 region has the DNA TGTGCCAGCTCTGTATGGTCCTACAATGAGCAGTTCTTC.

The rearrangement joins TRBV19 to TRBJ2-3; unclear D gene. V was clipped by 2 bases and J by 2 bases, with 2 bases between them. The CDR3 sequence is 12 residues long. Germline V gene lookup returns CDR1 LNHDA and CDR2 SQIVND (reference sequence). CDR3 sequence reads: CASSISTDTQYF. CDR3 DNA sequence: TGTGCCAGTAGTATATCCACAGATACGCAGTATTTT.